The next 9 T cell receptor beta chains were all read from a single sample in a study of blood T cell repertoires in COVID-19. Only in-frame clones appear in the TCRdb table, and some are missing; sequencing was by immunoSEQ multiplex PCR. The sample comprises 50,000 to 80,000 clones, under 90% of which are singletons, and roughly 1.4% rests with the top ten. Material for sequencing was peripheral blood. Receptor source: a man aged 60 to 69 with acute or convalescent COVID-19.

The genes are TRBV7-3 and TRBJ2-3; the D gene is possibly TRBD1 (7 bases). Per the germline V gene, CDR1 is SGHTA and CDR2 is FQGTGA. The ends were cut back, 4 bases at V and 4 bases at J, with 9 bases in the middle. This CDR3 is 13 amino acids long. The CDR3, as DNA: TGTGCCAGCAGCTCAGGGGGGCCAGATACGCAGTATTTT. Protein sequence: CASSSGGPDTQYF.

The chain has TRBV9 and TRBJ2-3, with TRBD2 identical over 9 bases. From germline, CDR1 is SGDLS and CDR2 YYNGEE. The V and J ends lost 0 bases and 6 bases, in that order; junction bases with no gene match: 8. This CDR3 has 16 amino acids. DNA for the CDR3: TGTGCCAGCAGCGTAGTGGCTAGCGGGGACCTGGATACGCAGTATTTT. As protein: CASSVVASGDLDTQYF.

The CDR3 DNA is TGTGCCAGCAGAGCCAGGGTTAACACTGAAGCTTTCTTT. The encoded protein is CASRARVNTEAFF. This chain joins TRBV6-5 and TRBJ1-1; tentative D call: TRBD1 (5 bases). Germline V gene sequence: CDR1 MNHEY, CDR2 SVGAGI. The germline V and J ends were trimmed by 6 bases and 2 bases, with 10 bases remaining between them. The CDR3 contains 13 residues.

V and J are TRBV9 and TRBJ1-2, with D tentatively TRBD1 (5 bases). The CDR3 is 13 residues long. Germline CDR1 SGDLS, CDR2 YYNGEE. V dropped 2 bases and J dropped 4 bases, with 9 bases sitting between them. DNA for the CDR3: TGTGCCAGCAGCGTGGGGGGGTTCTATGGCTACACCTTC. Translating it yields CASSVGGFYGYTF.

The chain carries TRBV6-5 and TRBJ1-1; a possible D gene is TRBD1 (5 bases). Trimming cost V 2 bases and J 4 bases, with 17 bases left between them. This CDR3 region has 16 residues. The germline V gene has CDR1 MNHEY and CDR2 SVGAGI. CDR3 amino acids: CASSYQRLGRGTEAFF. The CDR3, as DNA: TGTGCCAGCAGTTACCAGCGCCTGGGGAGGGGCACTGAAGCTTTCTTT.

This clone appeared a single time. CDR3 DNA sequence: TGTGCCAGCAGCCCCAGGGGGCAGGGTGAGGAAGAGACCCAGTACTTC. Translation gives CASSPRGQGEEETQYF. V gene TRBV11-3 combines with J gene TRBJ2-5, with TRBD1 matching 8 bases. The V gene's germline CDR1 is SGHNT and CDR2 YENEEA. The CDR3 runs 16 residues. The trim removed 5 bases at V and 3 bases at J, leaving 11 bases unmatched.

J is TRBJ2-7 and V is TRBV5-1, with D perhaps matching TRBD2 (5 bases). Germline V gene lookup returns CDR1 SGHRS and CDR2 YFSETQ. V was clipped by 6 bases and J by 3 bases, with 13 bases between them. The CDR3 extends over 13 amino acids. In DNA, the CDR3 is TGCGCCAGCACGCGGACTGACTACTACGAGCAGTACTTC. Protein: CASTRTDYYEQYF.

The chain joins TRBV27 to TRBJ2-5; 9 positions match TRBD1. This CDR3 has 16 residues. The junction had 9 bases not matched to a gene; V was cut back by 3 bases and J by 4 bases. Germline V gene data show CDR1 as MNHEY and CDR2 as SMNVEV (reference sequence). CDR3 nucleotides: TGTGCCAGCAGTTTCTCTGGGACAGGGTCATTAGAGACCCAGTACTTC. Amino acids: CASSFSGTGSLETQYF.

The V and J genes are TRBV19 and TRBJ1-4; 8 bases agree with TRBD1. Trimming took 4 bases from V and 0 from J; bases not matched to a gene: 4. CDR1 is LNHDA, CDR2 SQIVND, per germline (reference sequence). The CDR3 contains 16 residues. CDR3 loop: CASSTTTGATNEKLFF. CDR3 coding DNA: TGTGCCAGTAGTACCACGACAGGGGCAACTAATGAAAAACTGTTTTTT.